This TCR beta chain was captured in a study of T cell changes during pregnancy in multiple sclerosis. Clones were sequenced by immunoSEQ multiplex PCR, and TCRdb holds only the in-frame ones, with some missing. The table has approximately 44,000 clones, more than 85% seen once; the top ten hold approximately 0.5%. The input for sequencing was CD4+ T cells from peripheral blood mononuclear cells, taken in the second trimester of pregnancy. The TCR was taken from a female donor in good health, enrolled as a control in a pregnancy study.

CDR3 bases: TGCGCCAGCAGCTTGCAGACAGGGCTACAACATGGCTACACCTTC. Its protein product is CASSLQTGLQHGYTF. V gene TRBV5-1 combines with J gene TRBJ1-2; TRBD1 matches 7 bases. The germline V gene encodes CDR1 SGHRS and CDR2 YFSETQ. Trimming removed 1 base from V and 6 bases from J; junction bases left unmatched: 9. CDR3 length: 15 residues.